Below are 30 T cell receptor beta chains sequenced from a single sample in a study of T-cell reconstitution after alpha-beta-depleted transplantation in children. TCRbeta library construction was performed incorporating unique molecular identifiers. One entry per CDR3 protein, called by TCRdb with MiXCR from the PCR reads. The sample lists fewer than 700,000 distinct CDR3 sequences, more than 20% occurring once. The source was PBMCs, mostly from graft donor cells, collected 360 days after TCRalphabeta/CD19-depleted stem cell transplant. The receptors come from a boy in the first two years of life who had a stem cell transplant for acute myeloid leukemia, so the T cells may come from the graft donor.

This clonotype has a single count. This rearrangement joins TRBV4-2 to TRBJ1-5; D might be TRBD1 (5 bases). The CDR3 extends over 16 amino acids. V shed 2 bases and J shed 4 bases, with 15 bases lying between them. Germline CDR1 is LGHNA and CDR2 is YNFKEQ. The CDR3 is CASSQHFGTQNQPQHF. The DNA for the CDR3 is TGTGCCAGCAGCCAACATTTCGGGACGCAGAATCAGCCCCAGCATTTT.

V and J are TRBV29-1 and TRBJ2-5, with D unclear. From germline, CDR1 is SQVTM and CDR2 ANQGSEA. The CDR3 is 12 residues long. The V and J ends lost 4 bases and 2 bases respectively, with 8 bases between them. For the CDR3, the DNA is TGCAGCGTTGCCCGTACACAAGAGACCCAGTACTTC. Residues: CSVARTQETQYF.

CDR3 amino acids: CASSHPGTSGGPYEQYF. The CDR3 DNA is TGTGCCAGCAGCCATCCCGGCACTAGCGGGGGGCCCTACGAGCAGTACTTC. This chain uses TRBV7-2 with TRBJ2-7, with 12 bases matching TRBD2. The CDR3 runs 17 residues. The germline CDR1 and CDR2 sequences are SGHTA and FQGNSA. Unmatched junction bases numbered 10, after V lost 5 bases and J lost 2 bases.

The chain carries TRBV20-1 and TRBJ2-7; D perhaps matches TRBD2 (5 bases). CDR3 size: 13 residues. Germline V gene lookup returns CDR1 DFQATT and CDR2 SNEGSKA (reference sequence). The ends were cut back, 3 bases at V and 2 bases at J, with 11 bases in the middle. The CDR3 sequence: CSARVPGTYEQYV. The CDR3 DNA reads as TGCAGTGCTAGGGTCCCGGGAACCTACGAGCAGTACGTC.

This clonotype was counted at least ten times. This chain links TRBV20-1 with TRBJ2-7; possible D gene TRBD2, 6 bases. Per the germline V gene, CDR1 is DFQATT and CDR2 is SNEGSKA (reference sequence). This CDR3 is 14 amino acids long. Trimming removed 6 bases from V and 0 bases from J, with 15 bases in between. The CDR3, as DNA: TGCAGTGCAGCAAGCGGGTACCTCTCCTACGAGCAGTACTTC. This encodes CSAASGYLSYEQYF.

This clonotype was counted only a few times. The rearrangement uses TRBV12-3 or TRBV12-4 and TRBJ2-3; 8 positions agree with TRBD1. The CDR3 contains 14 residues. With V trimmed by 6 bases and J by 3 bases, 5 bases remained unmatched. In DNA, the CDR3 is TGTGCCAGCAGAAAACAGGGGGGAACAGATACGCAGTATTTT. Protein product: CASRKQGGTDTQYF.

This clonotype occurred many times. The rearrangement uses TRBV29-1 and TRBJ1-2; TRBD1 matches 9 bases. Germline CDR1 is SQVTM and CDR2 is ANQGSEA. V shed 5 bases and J 0 bases; nucleotides not matched to a gene: 7. This CDR3 region has 15 residues. The chain's CDR3 is CSVPGQGSANYGYTF. In DNA form, the CDR3 reads TGCAGCGTTCCGGGACAGGGATCAGCTAACTATGGCTACACCTTC.

This clonotype was detected many times. The chain joins TRBV29-1 to TRBJ2-5; the D call may be TRBD1 or TRBD2 (5 bases each). The CDR3 contains 13 residues. Trimming stripped 4 bases from V and 7 bases from J, with 16 bases between. Germline values: CDR1 SQVTM, CDR2 ANQGSEA. CDR3 bases: TGCAGCGTTGTTGAGGGGCAGGGCGGGACCCAGTACTTC. Amino acids: CSVVEGQGGTQYF. The full variable domain, with the rest looked up from reference TRBV29-1 and TRBJ2-5, is SAVISQKPSRDICQRGTSLTIQCQVDSQVTMMFWYRQQPGQSLTLIATANQGSEATYESGFVIDKFPISRPNLTFSTLTVSNMSPEDSSIYLCSVVEGQGGTQYFGPGTRLLVL.

V and J are TRBV9 and TRBJ2-3; 7 bases align to TRBD1. Germline trimming cut 1 base from V and 2 bases from J; bases unmatched to any gene: 10. The CDR3 is made up of 17 amino acids. From germline, CDR1 is SGDLS and CDR2 YYNGEE. The CDR3 DNA reads as TGTGCCAGCAGCGTACCCACCGGGACAGACCCCACAGATACGCAGTATTTT. Translating gives CASSVPTGTDPTDTQYF.

The rearrangement links TRBV15 to TRBJ2-5; TRBD1 might be the D (5 bases). With 5 bases removed from V and 3 bases from J, the gap between germline ends came to 7 bases. CDR1 and CDR2 (germline): LNHNV, YYDKDF (reference sequence). This CDR3 is 12 amino acids long. CDR3 in amino acids: CATSRREETQYF. The CDR3 nucleotides are TGTGCCACCAGCCGCAGGGAAGAGACCCAGTACTTC. Supplemented by reference TRBV15 and TRBJ2-5, the full variable domain reads DAMVIQNPRYQVTQFGKPVTLSCSQTLNHNVMYWYQQKSSQAPKLLFHYYDKDFNNEADTPDNFQSRRPNTSFCFLDIRSPGLGDTAMYLCATSRREETQYFGPGTRLLVL.

This clonotype was found many times. The rearrangement links TRBV6-2 or TRBV6-3 to TRBJ2-7, with TRBD1 as a possible D gene (5 bases). Germline loops: CDR1 MNHEY, CDR2 SVGEGT. Deletions cut 6 bases from V and 1 base from J, with 13 bases between. This CDR3 region has 14 residues. CDR3 sequence reads: CASRPDSNSYEQYF. The DNA for the CDR3 is TGTGCCAGCAGACCAGACAGTAATTCCTACGAGCAGTACTTC.

This clonotype was counted ten times or more. This chain uses TRBV15 with TRBJ1-2, with D unclear. V lost 8 bases to trimming and J lost 2 bases, with 9 bases between them. Germline CDR1 LNHNV, CDR2 YYDKDF (reference sequence). The CDR3 has 12 residues. In DNA form, the CDR3 reads TGTGCCACCGGACTCGGCAACTATGGCTACACCTTC. Amino acid sequence: CATGLGNYGYTF.

This clonotype was seen more than once but under ten times. The chain couples TRBV28 to TRBJ2-5; 9 bases are shared with TRBD1. The CDR3 covers 14 residues. The V gene end was trimmed by 8 bases and the J gene end by 4 bases; junction bases not matched to a gene: 8. Germline V lookup: CDR1 MDHEN, CDR2 SYDVKM. The CDR3 loop is CASVAGTGRETQYF. DNA for the CDR3: TGTGCCAGCGTAGCAGGGACAGGGAGAGAGACCCAGTACTTC.

The V gene is TRBV20-1, the J gene TRBJ2-7, with D hard to call. CDR3 length: 13 amino acids. Per the germline V gene, CDR1 is DFQATT and CDR2 is SNEGSKA (reference sequence). The V end lost 0 bases, the J end lost 2 bases, and 8 bases lay between the germline ends. For the CDR3, the DNA is TGCAGTGCTAGAGATTCCGGAGCCTACGAGCAGTACGTC. This translates into CSARDSGAYEQYV.

This chain uses TRBV27 with TRBJ1-1; D not resolved. Germline lookup yields CDR1 MNHEY and CDR2 SMNVEV (reference sequence). V gave up 5 bases and J gave up 0 bases, with 13 bases separating them. The CDR3 has 15 residues. The CDR3 loop reads CASSPAGALNTEAFF. DNA for the CDR3: TGTGCCAGCAGTCCGGCCGGAGCCTTGAACACTGAAGCTTTCTTT.

The chain employs TRBV6-1 and TRBJ1-2, with a possible D match to TRBD1 (5 bases). CDR1 is MNHNS, CDR2 SASEGT, per germline. The CDR3 spans 15 residues. V was shortened by 5 bases and J by 8 bases, with 21 bases between the two germline ends. In DNA form, the CDR3 reads TGTGCCAGCAGTCCGCGTAACCGGGACTTAAGGGGCTACACCTTC. Residues: CASSPRNRDLRGYTF.

This clonotype has at least ten counts. This sequence joins TRBV29-1 and TRBJ1-1; TRBD1 is a possible D gene (6 bases). Trimming stripped 3 bases from V and 11 bases from J, with 10 bases between. This CDR3 has 10 residues. CDR1 is SQVTM, CDR2 ANQGSEA, per germline. CDR3 nucleotides: TGCAGCGTTGACAGGGGTTGGGCTTTCTTT. This codes for CSVDRGWAFF.

The sample holds many counts of this clonotype. The chain joins TRBV7-2 to TRBJ2-3; 10 nucleotides line up with TRBD2. The CDR3 covers 15 residues. CDR1 and CDR2 (germline): SGHTA, FQGNSA. Unmatched junction bases numbered 4, after V lost 4 bases and J lost 3 bases. CDR3 amino acids: CASSSRTSGTDTQYF. CDR3 sequence (DNA): TGTGCCAGCAGCTCGCGGACTAGCGGAACAGATACGCAGTATTTT.

This clonotype was seen a single time. One base away lies a much larger clone, so this may be a sequencing read error. The rearrangement links TRBV7-2 to TRBJ2-4; TRBD2 aligns across 12 bases. Trimming cost V 5 bases and J 11 bases; bases outside gene matches: 7. The CDR3 is 14 amino acids. Per germline, CDR1 SGHTA and CDR2 FQGNSA. This chain's CDR3 is CASSPDRTSGVQYF. As DNA, the CDR3 is TGTGCCAGCAGCCCCGACAGGACTAGCGGGGTTCAGTACTTC.

This clonotype was observed once. V and J are TRBV7-8 and TRBJ2-3, with D possibly called TRBD1 or TRBD2 (7 bases each). This CDR3 is built from 16 residues. The V end was cut by 4 bases, the J end by 3 bases, with 17 bases between. Germline V gene lookup returns CDR1 SGHVS and CDR2 FQNEAQ. The CDR3 bases are TGTGCCAGCAGCTCGACAGGGAAGGGGGGGACAGATACGCAGTATTTT. It is translated as CASSSTGKGGTDTQYF.

This clonotype was picked up a small number of times. This chain links TRBV6-1 with TRBJ2-1; no clear D gene. This CDR3 has 14 amino acids. Trimming stripped 7 bases from V and 5 bases from J, with 15 bases between. Germline CDR1 MNHNS, CDR2 SASEGT. The CDR3: CASTSRRRNNEQFF. The CDR3, as DNA: TGTGCCAGCACCTCACGGCGCAGGAACAATGAGCAGTTCTTC.

This clonotype has more than one count but fewer than ten. The chain combines TRBV7-2 with TRBJ2-1; D perhaps matches TRBD2 (7 bases). V gave up 1 base and J gave up 8 bases, with 12 bases separating them. The CDR3 sequence is 14 residues long. The germline V gene encodes CDR1 SGHTA and CDR2 FQGNSA. CDR3 region: CASSLDAGADEQFF. The CDR3 nucleotides are TGTGCCAGCAGCTTAGATGCGGGGGCGGATGAGCAGTTCTTC.

This clonotype was seen ten or more times. V and J are TRBV12-3 or TRBV12-4 and TRBJ2-1; D remains ambiguous. Trimming took off 3 bases at V and 6 bases at J, with 12 bases between the two ends. The CDR3 runs to 14 residues. The CDR3 sequence is CASSFTFGLNEQFF. The CDR3 DNA reads TGTGCCAGCAGTTTCACATTCGGTCTCAATGAGCAGTTCTTC.

This clonotype appeared a few times. The chain recombines TRBV7-8 with TRBJ2-5; 9 bases are shared with TRBD1. Germline CDR1 is SGHVS and CDR2 is FQNEAQ. The CDR3 spans 16 residues. Trimming at V came to 0 bases and at J to 7 bases, leaving 9 bases not matched to a gene. This CDR3 reads CASSLARDRASWTQYF. CDR3 DNA: TGTGCCAGCAGCTTAGCAAGGGACAGGGCCTCTTGGACCCAGTACTTC.

Details on this clonotype: Given a much more abundant clone one base away, this may be a read error. The CDR3 does not end in the conserved phenylalanine or tryptophan, so this is likely a read error. The chain has TRBV29-1 and TRBJ1-1, with TRBD1 matching 8 bases. The CDR3 length is 14 residues. Trimming at V came to 1 base and at J to 3 bases, leaving 4 bases not matched to a gene. CDR1 and CDR2 from the germline V gene are SQVTM and ANQGSEA. The CDR3 sequence is CSVEVRGLDTEAFI. The CDR3 nucleotides read TGCAGCGTTGAAGTCAGGGGGCTTGACACTGAAGCTTTCATT.

This clonotype was seen a handful of times. This chain uses TRBV7-2 with TRBJ2-3, with 9 bases identical to TRBD2. CDR1 and CDR2 (germline): SGHTA, FQGNSA. With 2 bases clipped from V and 3 bases from J, the junction kept 6 bases outside the gene matches. The CDR3 has 16 residues. DNA of the CDR3: TGTGCCAGCAGCTTAAGGCGGGGGGGCTTGACAGATACGCAGTATTTT. This gives the protein CASSLRRGGLTDTQYF.

This clonotype was observed a few times. J is TRBJ2-7 and V is TRBV29-1, with no clear D. Trimming left V 4 bases short and J 4 bases short, with 11 bases between. CDR1 and CDR2 (germline): SQVTM, ANQGSEA. This CDR3 has 12 amino acids. The CDR3 region is CSVGSLPYEQYF. Here the CDR3 DNA reads TGCAGCGTTGGAAGCCTTCCTTACGAGCAGTACTTC.

This clonotype was counted only a few times. The rearrangement uses TRBV6-1 and TRBJ2-7; TRBD2 might be the D (7 bases). The CDR3 runs 13 residues. CDR1 and CDR2 (germline): MNHNS, SASEGT. CDR3 in DNA: TGTGTCAACGGGGGGCAGGCGATATACGAGCAGTACTTC. Translation: CVNGGQAIYEQYF.

This chain uses TRBV18 with TRBJ1-5; D might be TRBD1 (5 bases). CDR1 and CDR2 (germline): KGHSH, LQKENI. V lost 2 bases, J lost 9 bases, and 14 bases lay in between. This CDR3 is built from 14 residues. CDR3 amino acids: CASSPGDRSRPQHF. In DNA form, the CDR3 reads TGTGCCAGCTCACCAGGGGACCGGAGTAGGCCCCAGCATTTT.

The V gene is TRBV20-1, the J gene TRBJ2-1; 8 nucleotides agree with TRBD2. V trimming: 1 base; J trimming: 14 bases; junction bases outside the gene matches: 1. CDR3 length equals 10 residues. CDR1 and CDR2 from the germline V gene are DFQATT and SNEGSKA (reference sequence). The CDR3 DNA follows: TGCAGTGCTAGAGTCGGGGGGGAGTTCTTC. Translated, it gives CSARVGGEFF.